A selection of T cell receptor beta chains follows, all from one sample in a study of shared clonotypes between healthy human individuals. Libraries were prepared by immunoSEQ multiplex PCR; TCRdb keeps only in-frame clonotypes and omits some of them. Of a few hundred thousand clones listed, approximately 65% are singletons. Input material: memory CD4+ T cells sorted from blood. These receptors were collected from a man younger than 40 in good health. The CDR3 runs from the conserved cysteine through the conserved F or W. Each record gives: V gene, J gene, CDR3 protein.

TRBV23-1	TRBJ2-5	CASSPRRGQETQYF
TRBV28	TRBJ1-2	CASSFPDRGPLYTF
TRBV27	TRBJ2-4	CASSLSRANIQYF
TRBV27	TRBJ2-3	CASSLLDTSDTQYF
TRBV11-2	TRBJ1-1	CASSRGRANTEAFF
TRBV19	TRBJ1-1	CASSLLTGLDTEAFF
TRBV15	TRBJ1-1	CATSRDRGLDTEAFF
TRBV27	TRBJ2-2	CASSLFGPNTGELFF
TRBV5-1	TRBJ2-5	CASSGSSGRTQETQYF
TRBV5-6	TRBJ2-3	CASSLVGGTTAHTQYF
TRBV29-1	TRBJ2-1	CSDSSGSSYNEQFF
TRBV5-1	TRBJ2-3	CASSYTDPTDTQYF
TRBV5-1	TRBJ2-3	CASSSARYSTDTQYF
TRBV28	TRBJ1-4	CASSLGGIGLTRLFF
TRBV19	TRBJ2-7	CASSIGTGWYEQYF
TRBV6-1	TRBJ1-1	CASGWGQGRTEAFF
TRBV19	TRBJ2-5	CASSIDSQTSGSVETQYF